Listed here are 12 T cell receptor beta chains from one sample, sequenced in a study of T-cell memory formation after mild COVID-19. TCRdb redid the calling of the 5' RACE reads with MiXCR, one entry per CDR3 protein. The sample lists approximately 45,000 distinct CDR3 sequences, about 6.3% occurring once. The material sequenced was PBMCs or a T cell subset sorted from them (not recorded which). The receptors shown here come from an adult who had mild COVID-19 (a few samples of this study predate the infection). Cell type and time point are not known.

As regards this clonotype: At one of its ends the junction is not consistent with the germline gene, which may arise from a read error. This chain joins TRBV9 and TRBJ2-5; 9 nucleotides align to TRBD1. This CDR3 contains 15 residues. Germline V CDR1 and CDR2: SGDLS, YYNGEE. The CDR3 reads CARSEGQGIQETQYF. The DNA of the CDR3 is TGTGCCAGAAGCGAGGGACAGGGAATACAAGAGACCCAGTACTTC.

The chain recombines TRBV18 with TRBJ1-6; tentative D call: TRBD1 (6 bases). V lost 2 bases to trimming and J lost 6 bases, with 11 bases between them. Germline loops: CDR1 KGHSH, CDR2 LQKENI. This CDR3 region has 15 residues. CDR3 sequence: CASSPDTGSNSPLHF. The DNA for the CDR3 is TGTGCCAGCTCACCAGATACAGGGTCTAATTCACCCCTCCACTTT.

The rearrangement links TRBV7-8 to TRBJ2-1; the match to TRBD1 covers 10 bases. V lost 2 bases to trimming and J lost 3 bases; unmatched junction nucleotides: 4. Germline CDR1 is SGHVS and CDR2 is FQNEAQ. This CDR3 is 16 amino acids long. CDR3 sequence reads: CASSLMDRGYYNEQFF. The CDR3 nucleotides are TGTGCCAGCAGCTTAATGGACAGGGGGTACTACAATGAGCAGTTCTTC. The entire variable domain, with the rest obtained from reference TRBV7-8 and TRBJ2-1, is as follows: GAGVSQSPRYKVAKRGQDVALRCDPISGHVSLFWYQQALGQGPEFLTYFQNEAQLDKSGLPSDRFFAERPEGSVSTLKIQRTQQEDSAVYLCASSLMDRGYYNEQFFGPGTRLTVL.

This clonotype was detected many times. The chain carries TRBV2 and TRBJ1-2; 10 bases fit TRBD1. This CDR3 has 14 residues. V trimming: 7 bases; J trimming: 5 bases; junction bases outside the gene matches: 7. Germline V gives CDR1 SNHLY, CDR2 FYNNEI. CDR3: CASTFDRGRYGYTF. The CDR3 DNA reads TGTGCCAGCACCTTTGACAGGGGGCGGTATGGCTACACCTTC.

This clonotype was seen many times. The chain combines TRBV7-3 with TRBJ2-1; TRBD1 matches 8 bases. There are 15 residues in the CDR3. The V segment lost 2 bases and the J segment 9 bases; nucleotides outside the gene matches: 9. Germline V gives CDR1 SGHTA, CDR2 FQGTGA. CDR3 region: CASSLRSRGRGEQFF. CDR3 nucleotide sequence: TGTGCCAGCAGCTTACGTTCCAGGGGGCGAGGTGAGCAGTTCTTC.

There are many counts of this clonotype. The chain is built from TRBV19 and TRBJ2-7; possibly TRBD2 for D (6 bases). The CDR3 consists of 13 residues. The V and J ends lost 6 bases and 0 bases respectively, with 9 bases between them. Germline CDR1 reads LNHDA; CDR2 reads SQIVND (reference sequence). The CDR3 nucleotides read TGTGCCAGTAGCGGGACTCCCTCCTACGAGCAGTACTTC. Residues: CASSGTPSYEQYF.

The V and J genes are TRBV19 and TRBJ2-1; D assignment may be TRBD1 or TRBD2 (5 bases each). V lost 1 base and J lost 6, with 16 bases in between. The CDR3 contains 16 residues. Germline CDR1 is LNHDA and CDR2 is SQIVND (reference sequence). The CDR3 loop is CASSIVGVPKGNEQFF. CDR3 nucleotides: TGTGCCAGTAGTATAGTGGGGGTCCCCAAGGGCAATGAGCAGTTCTTC.

The sample holds one count of this clonotype. Its ends do not fully match the called genes, so a read error is possible. This chain connects TRBV3-1 to TRBJ2-1, with D possibly TRBD2 on 5 matching bases. Germline CDR1 is LGHDT and CDR2 is YNNKEL (reference sequence). This CDR3 region has 15 residues. CDR3 bases: TGTGTCAGCAGCCAAGACGAGGGCTCCTACAATGAGCAGTTCTTC. Protein product: CVSSQDEGSYNEQFF.

There are a few counts of this clonotype. The rearrangement uses TRBV9 and TRBJ2-7; 7 bases line up with TRBD2. The ends lost 1 base at V and 2 bases at J; junction bases unmatched: 6. Germline V CDR1 and CDR2: SGDLS, YYNGEE. The length of the CDR3 is 15 residues. The CDR3 is CASSVMGEGPYEQYF. DNA of the CDR3: TGTGCCAGCAGCGTAATGGGGGAGGGCCCCTACGAGCAGTACTTC. Drawing the rest from reference TRBV9 and TRBJ2-7, the complete variable domain is DSGVTQTPKHLITATGQRVTLRCSPRSGDLSVYWYQQSLDQGLQFLIQYYNGEERAKGNILERFSAQQFPDLHSELNLSSLELGDSALYFCASSVMGEGPYEQYFGPGTRLTVT.

This clonotype occurred many times. The chain has TRBV7-7 and TRBJ2-3; maybe TRBD1 (7 bases). Germline V CDR1 and CDR2: SSHAT, FNYEAQ (reference sequence). The CDR3 length is 15 residues. V was clipped by 8 bases and J by 6 bases, with 21 bases between them. The CDR3 sequence: CASGMGGRGMDTQYF. Here the CDR3 DNA reads TGTGCCAGCGGAATGGGGGGCAGGGGGATGGATACGCAGTATTTT.

This clonotype has only a few counts. This chain joins TRBV7-2 and TRBJ2-3; tentatively, D is TRBD1 (5 bases). CDR3 length: 16 residues. Per germline, CDR1 SGHTA and CDR2 FQGNSA. The V end was cut by 2 bases, the J end by 4 bases, with 16 bases between. The CDR3 reads CASSLLTREWSDTQYF. CDR3 nucleotides: TGTGCCAGCAGCTTACTTACCAGGGAATGGTCAGATACGCAGTATTTT. Full variable domain (outside the CDR3, taken from reference TRBV7-2 and TRBJ2-3): GAGVSQSPSNKVTEKGKDVELRCDPISGHTALYWYRQSLGQGLEFLIYFQGNSAPDKSGLPSDRFSAERTGGSVSTLTIQRTQQEDSAVYLCASSLLTREWSDTQYFGPGTRLTVL.

J is TRBJ1-4 and V is TRBV7-2, with D unresolved. This CDR3 contains 16 residues. With 1 base removed from V and 7 bases from J, the gap between germline ends came to 16 bases. CDR1 is SGHTA and CDR2 is FQGNSA in the germline V gene. CDR3: CASSLGPAGSGEKLFF. DNA of the CDR3: TGTGCCAGCAGCTTAGGCCCTGCGGGGTCCGGTGAAAAACTGTTTTTT.